Below are 16 T cell receptor beta chains sequenced from a single sample in a study of T cell responses to AZD1222 COVID-19 vaccine. Sequencing used immunoSEQ multiplex PCR; TCRdb keeps in-frame clones, though not all of them. The table shows roughly 140,000 clones, with roughly 93% occurring only once. The specimen was peripheral blood, collected after recovery from COVID-19. The receptors here all came from an adult who had recovered from COVID-19.

The V gene is TRBV7-9, the J gene TRBJ2-7; 8 nucleotides line up with TRBD1. Unmatched junction bases numbered 7, after V lost 3 bases and J lost 6 bases. Germline loops: CDR1 SEHNR, CDR2 FQNEAQ (reference sequence). This CDR3 region has 14 residues. The CDR3 coding sequence is TGTGCCAGCAGCTTGGACAGGGCCCTCTCCGAGCAGTACTTC. Protein product: CASSLDRALSEQYF.

The chain recombines TRBV5-1 with TRBJ2-7; D assignment may be TRBD1 or TRBD2 (5 bases each). V lost 0 bases and J lost 7, with 14 bases in between. The germline CDR1 and CDR2 sequences are SGHRS and YFSETQ. CDR3 size: 14 residues. The CDR3 nucleotides are TGCGCCAGCAGCTTGGGGCAGGGACGGAGTGAGCAGTACTTC. Its translation: CASSLGQGRSEQYF. Using reference TRBV5-1 and TRBJ2-7 for the parts outside the CDR3, the full variable domain is KAGVTQTPRYLIKTRGQQVTLSCSPISGHRSVSWYQQTPGQGLQFLFEYFSETQRNKGNFPGRFSGRQFSNSRSEMNVSTLELGDSALYLCASSLGQGRSEQYFGPGTRLTVT.

The chain is built from TRBV28 and TRBJ2-7, with TRBD1 identical over 8 bases. Per the germline V gene, CDR1 is MDHEN and CDR2 is SYDVKM. The CDR3 spans 14 residues. V dropped 3 bases and J dropped 4; count of bases not matched to a gene: 5. CDR3 protein: CASSFRTGSYEQYF. The CDR3, as DNA: TGTGCCAGCAGTTTCCGGACAGGGAGTTACGAGCAGTACTTC.

The gene calls are TRBV28 and TRBJ1-1; D is unresolved. The CDR3 extends over 16 amino acids. Germline V CDR1 and CDR2: MDHEN, SYDVKM. V lost 6 bases and J 5 bases, leaving 22 bases between the germline ends. The CDR3 region has the DNA TGTGCCAGCAGCCCACAATCGGCCAGCTCGAGGACTGAAGCTTTCTTT. It is translated as CASSPQSASSRTEAFF. Complete variable domain (other parts from reference TRBV28 and TRBJ1-1): DVKVTQSSRYLVKRTGEKVFLECVQDMDHENMFWYRQDPGLGLRLIYFSYDVKMKEKGDIPEGYSVSREKKERFSLILESASTNQTSMYLCASSPQSASSRTEAFFGQGTRLTVV.

The chain employs TRBV6-1 and TRBJ1-3; D not resolved. The CDR3 loop spans 18 amino acids. The germline gives CDR1 MNHNS, CDR2 SASEGT. Trimming cost V 4 bases and J 1 base, with 20 bases left between them. CDR3 sequence reads: CASSAFRIIIISGNTIYF. The DNA for the CDR3 is TGTGCCAGCAGTGCCTTCCGGATAATTATAATTTCTGGAAACACCATATATTTT.

The chain is built from TRBV6-5 and TRBJ2-7, with 9 bases aligning to TRBD1. Germline V lookup: CDR1 MNHEY, CDR2 SVGAGI. The CDR3 is made up of 14 amino acids. The J segment lost 3 bases and the V segment lost 6 bases, leaving 6 bases of the junction unmatched. DNA for the CDR3: TGTGCCAGCAGGCTCGGGACAGGGAACTACGAGCAGTACTTC. Amino acid sequence: CASRLGTGNYEQYF.

The genes are TRBV3-1 (or the pseudogene TRBV3-2) and TRBJ1-2; D call uncertain. With 1 base removed from V and 2 bases from J, the gap between germline ends came to 5 bases. Per germline, CDR1 LGHDT and CDR2 YNNKEL (reference sequence). The CDR3 is 13 amino acids. For the CDR3, the DNA is TGTGCCAGCAGCCAAGGTCAGAACTATGGCTACACCTTC. Its protein is CASSQGQNYGYTF.

This rearrangement joins TRBV21-1 to TRBJ2-7; TRBD1 is the table's D call, not checked against the DNA. TRBV21-1 is described as a pseudogene. The CDR3 loop spans 15 amino acids. The CDR3 here is CASSGTGALSYEQYF. DNA for the CDR3: TGTGCCAGCAGCGGGACAGGGGCTTTGTCCTACGAGCAGTACTTC.

With respect to this clone: Its ends do not fully match the called genes, so a read error is possible. V gene TRBV7-7 combines with J gene TRBJ2-2, with a tentative D call TRBD2 (5 bases). This CDR3 region has 13 residues. The germline V gene has CDR1 SSHAT and CDR2 FNYEAQ (reference sequence). The CDR3 sequence: CASSLATGGELFF. The CDR3 nucleotides read TGTGCTAGCAGCTTAGCGACCGGCGGGGAGCTGTTTTTT.

V is TRBV28 and J is TRBJ2-7; D is tentatively TRBD1 or TRBD2 (5 bases each). CDR1 and CDR2 from the germline V gene are MDHEN and SYDVKM. The CDR3 has 14 amino acids. Trimming left V 3 bases short and J 6 bases short, with 15 bases between. CDR3 sequence reads: CASSFAGLGREQYF. In nucleotides, the CDR3 is TGTGCCAGCAGTTTTGCCGGACTGGGACGCGAGCAGTACTTC.

This rearrangement joins TRBV7-3 to TRBJ2-1; D might be TRBD2 (5 bases). The V gene lost 0 bases and the J gene lost 8 bases, with 14 bases spanning the gap. Per the germline V gene, CDR1 is SGHTA and CDR2 is FQGTGA. This CDR3 has 15 residues. Here the CDR3 reads CASSLTRVLGDEQFF. In nucleotides, the CDR3 is TGTGCCAGCAGCTTAACGAGGGTCCTAGGCGATGAGCAGTTCTTC.

The CDR3 is CASSVGGLGAEKLFF. The CDR3 nucleotides read TGTGCCAGCAGCGTAGGTGGTCTTGGGGCTGAAAAACTGTTTTTT. This chain connects TRBV9 to TRBJ1-4, with D possibly being TRBD1 (5 bases). Germline V lookup: CDR1 SGDLS, CDR2 YYNGEE. Trimming cost V 0 bases and J 7 bases, with 13 bases left between them. CDR3 size: 15 residues.

J is TRBJ1-2 and V is TRBV11-2, with 7 bases that match TRBD1. The length of the CDR3 is 18 residues. Germline CDR1 SGHAT, CDR2 FQNNGV. Losses at the gene ends were 1 base for V and 1 base for J; bases not matched to a gene: 12. DNA of the CDR3: TGTGCCAGCAGCTTAGCCTTCTCTCCCGGGACAGTTAACTATGGCTACACCTTC. Its translation: CASSLAFSPGTVNYGYTF.

In the case of this clone: This specimen includes other DNA sequences encoding the same CDR3. V is TRBV24-1 and J is TRBJ2-3, with TRBD2 matching over 8 bases. The ends lost 9 bases at V and 0 bases at J; junction bases unmatched: 4. The CDR3 covers 14 residues. Per the germline V gene, CDR1 is KGHDR and CDR2 is SFDVKD. The CDR3 protein is CATSGGRSTDTQYF. CDR3 bases: TGTGCCACCTCTGGCGGGAGGAGCACAGATACGCAGTATTTT.

This clone occurred once. This chain connects TRBV7-9 to TRBJ2-5; TRBD2 matches at 10 bases. V trimming: 2 bases; J trimming: 2 bases; junction bases outside the gene matches: 5. The germline V gene has CDR1 SEHNR and CDR2 FQNEAQ (reference sequence). CDR3 length: 16 amino acids. CDR3 sequence: CASSLSELAGQETQYF. The CDR3 DNA is TGTGCCAGCAGCTTATCTGAACTAGCGGGACAAGAGACCCAGTACTTC.

This clone was counted once. The gene calls are TRBV21-1 and TRBJ2-7; TRBD2, the table's D call, was not compared with the DNA. TRBV21-1 is labeled a pseudogene. This CDR3 spans 16 amino acids. The CDR3 region has the DNA TGTGCCAGCAGCAAAATGGACTATCGGGTGACGGACGAGCAGTACTTC. Protein product: CASSKMDYRVTDEQYF.